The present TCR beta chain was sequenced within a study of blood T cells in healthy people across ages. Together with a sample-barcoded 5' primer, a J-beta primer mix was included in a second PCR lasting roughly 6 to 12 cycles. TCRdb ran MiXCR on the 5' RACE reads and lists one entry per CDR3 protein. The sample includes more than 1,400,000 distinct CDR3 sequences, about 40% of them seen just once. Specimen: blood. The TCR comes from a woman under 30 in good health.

CDR3 coding DNA: TGTGCCAGCAGCGGACTAGCGGGGGGACTCTCCCCGTTCTTC. Its protein product is CASSGLAGGLSPFF. The chain employs TRBV14 and TRBJ2-1, with 14 bases matching TRBD2. The germline gives CDR1 SGHDN, CDR2 FVKESK. The CDR3 is made up of 14 amino acids. The V gene end was trimmed by 5 bases and the J gene end by 15 bases; junction bases not matched to a gene: 9.